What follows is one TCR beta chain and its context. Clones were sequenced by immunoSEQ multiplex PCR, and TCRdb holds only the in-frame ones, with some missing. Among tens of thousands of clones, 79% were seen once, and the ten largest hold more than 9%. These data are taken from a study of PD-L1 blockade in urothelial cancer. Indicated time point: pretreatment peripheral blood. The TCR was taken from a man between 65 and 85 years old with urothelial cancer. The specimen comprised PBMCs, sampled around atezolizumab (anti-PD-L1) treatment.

For the CDR3, the DNA is TGTGCCAGCAGTCATAGGGCTGGACTAGTAGGCGATACGCAGTATTTT. Translating gives CASSHRAGLVGDTQYF. This chain joins TRBV6-6 and TRBJ2-3; 7 nucleotides line up with TRBD2. Unmatched junction bases numbered 14, after V lost 5 bases and J lost 6 bases. The CDR3 length is 16 residues. Germline CDR1 reads MNHNY; CDR2 reads SVGAGI (reference sequence).